This TCR beta chain originates from a study of T-cell reconstitution after alpha-beta-depleted transplantation in children. Researchers prepared the TCRbeta library using unique molecular identifiers, the study reports. TCRdb reanalysed the PCR reads using MiXCR and keeps one entry per CDR3 protein. The table lists 450,000 to 600,000 distinct CDR3 sequences, approximately 12% of them singletons. Per germline, CDR1 MDHEN and CDR2 SYDVKM. Deletions cut 3 bases from V and 9 bases from J, with 12 bases between. This CDR3 has 12 amino acids. This clonotype was sampled from a male patient younger than 18 who had a stem cell transplant for acute myeloid leukemia, so the T cells may come from the graft donor. The source was PBMCs, mostly from graft donor cells, collected 360 days after TCRalphabeta/CD19-depleted stem cell transplant. The chain uses TRBV28 and TRBJ2-7; D is uncertain. The CDR3 bases are TGTGCCAGCAGTTTTGGGCTCTGGGCGCAGTACTTC. Protein sequence: CASSFGLWAQYF.